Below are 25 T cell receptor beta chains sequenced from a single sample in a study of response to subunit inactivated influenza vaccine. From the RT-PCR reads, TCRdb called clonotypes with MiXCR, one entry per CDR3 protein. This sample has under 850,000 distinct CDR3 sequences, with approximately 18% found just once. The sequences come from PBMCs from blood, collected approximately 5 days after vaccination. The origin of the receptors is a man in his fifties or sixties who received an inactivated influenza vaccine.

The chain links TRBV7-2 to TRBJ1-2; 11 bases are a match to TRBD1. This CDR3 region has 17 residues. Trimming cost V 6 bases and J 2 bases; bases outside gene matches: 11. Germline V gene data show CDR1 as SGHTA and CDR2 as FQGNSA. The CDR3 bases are TGTGCCAGCAGATCTGGGACAGGGGGTTGGGCAAACTATGGCTACACCTTC. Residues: CASRSGTGGWANYGYTF. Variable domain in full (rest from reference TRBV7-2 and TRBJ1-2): GAGVSQSPSNKVTEKGKDVELRCDPISGHTALYWYRQSLGQGLEFLIYFQGNSAPDKSGLPSDRFSAERTGGSVSTLTIQRTQQEDSAVYLCASRSGTGGWANYGYTFGSGTRLTVV.

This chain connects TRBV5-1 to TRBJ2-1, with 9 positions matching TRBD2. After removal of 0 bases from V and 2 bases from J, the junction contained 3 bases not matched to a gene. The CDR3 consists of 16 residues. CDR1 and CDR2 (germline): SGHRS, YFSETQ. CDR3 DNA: TGCGCCAGCAGCTTGGACCGGACTAGCGCCTACAATGAGCAGTTCTTC. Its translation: CASSLDRTSAYNEQFF.

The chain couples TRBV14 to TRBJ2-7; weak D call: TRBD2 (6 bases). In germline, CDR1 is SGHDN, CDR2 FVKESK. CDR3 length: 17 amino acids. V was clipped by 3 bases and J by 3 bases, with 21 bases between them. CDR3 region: CASSHTWEAPSGYEQYF. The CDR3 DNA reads TGTGCCAGCAGCCACACTTGGGAGGCGCCGTCTGGCTACGAGCAGTACTTC.

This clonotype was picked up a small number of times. The CDR3 spells CASRYRDNQPQHF. The DNA for the CDR3 is TGTGCCAGCAGGTACAGGGACAATCAGCCCCAGCATTTT. This chain uses TRBV6-2 or TRBV6-3 with TRBJ1-5; D is possibly TRBD1 (6 bases). Trimming took off 6 bases at V and 3 bases at J, with 9 bases between the two ends. CDR1 MNHEY and CDR2 SVGEGT come from the germline V gene. The CDR3 spans 13 residues.

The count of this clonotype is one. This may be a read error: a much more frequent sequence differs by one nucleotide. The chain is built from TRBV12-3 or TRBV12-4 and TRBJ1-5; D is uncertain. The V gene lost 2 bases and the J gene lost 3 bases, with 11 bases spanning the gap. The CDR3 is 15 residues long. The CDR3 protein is CASSLSGGNNQPQHF. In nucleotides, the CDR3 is TGTGCCAGCAGTTTAAGTGGAGGGAACAATCAGCCCCAGCATTTT.

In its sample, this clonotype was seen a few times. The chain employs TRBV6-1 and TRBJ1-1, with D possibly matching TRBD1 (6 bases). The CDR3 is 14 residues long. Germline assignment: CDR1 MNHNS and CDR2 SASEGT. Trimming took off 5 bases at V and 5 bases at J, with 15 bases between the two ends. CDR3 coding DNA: TGTGCCAGCAGTCGAACAGGGAGTGAGACTGAAGCTTTCTTT. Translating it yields CASSRTGSETEAFF.

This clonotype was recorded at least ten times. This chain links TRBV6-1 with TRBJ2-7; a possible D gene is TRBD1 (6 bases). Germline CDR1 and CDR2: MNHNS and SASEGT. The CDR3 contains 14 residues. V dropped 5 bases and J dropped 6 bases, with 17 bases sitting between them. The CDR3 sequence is CASSLSLQGVEQYF. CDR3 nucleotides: TGTGCCAGCAGTCTCAGTTTACAGGGAGTCGAGCAGTACTTC.

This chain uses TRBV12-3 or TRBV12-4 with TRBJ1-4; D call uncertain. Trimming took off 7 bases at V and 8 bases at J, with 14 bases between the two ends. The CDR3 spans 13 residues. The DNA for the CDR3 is TGTGCCAGCACCGCGGGTCCGGGGGAAAAACTGTTTTTT. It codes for CASTAGPGEKLFF.

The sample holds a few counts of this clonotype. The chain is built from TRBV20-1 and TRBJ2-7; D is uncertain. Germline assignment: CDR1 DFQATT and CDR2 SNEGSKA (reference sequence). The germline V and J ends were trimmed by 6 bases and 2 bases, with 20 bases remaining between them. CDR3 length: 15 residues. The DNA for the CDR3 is TGCAGTGCCCGCTCCGCGGAGCGCCGGACCTACGAGCAGTACTTC. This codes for CSARSAERRTYEQYF.

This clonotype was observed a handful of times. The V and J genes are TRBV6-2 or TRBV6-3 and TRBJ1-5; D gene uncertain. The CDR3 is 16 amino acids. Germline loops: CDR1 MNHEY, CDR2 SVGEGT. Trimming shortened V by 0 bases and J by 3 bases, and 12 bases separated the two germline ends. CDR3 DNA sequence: TGTGCCAGCAGTTACTCTCTTTGGAGGGCCAATCAGCCCCAGCATTTT. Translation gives CASSYSLWRANQPQHF.

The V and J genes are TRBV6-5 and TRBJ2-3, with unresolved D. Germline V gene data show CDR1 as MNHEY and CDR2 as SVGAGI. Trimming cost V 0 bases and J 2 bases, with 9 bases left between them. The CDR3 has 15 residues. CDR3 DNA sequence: TGTGCCAGCAGTTACTCCCTTGGTCACACAGATACGCAGTATTTT. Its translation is CASSYSLGHTDTQYF.

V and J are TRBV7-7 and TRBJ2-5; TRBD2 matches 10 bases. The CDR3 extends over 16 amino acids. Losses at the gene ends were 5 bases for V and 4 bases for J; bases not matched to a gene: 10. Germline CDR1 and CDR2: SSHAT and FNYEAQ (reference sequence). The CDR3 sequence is CASSLFSGRLTETQYF. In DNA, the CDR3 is TGTGCCAGCAGCCTTTTTAGCGGGAGGTTGACAGAGACCCAGTACTTC.

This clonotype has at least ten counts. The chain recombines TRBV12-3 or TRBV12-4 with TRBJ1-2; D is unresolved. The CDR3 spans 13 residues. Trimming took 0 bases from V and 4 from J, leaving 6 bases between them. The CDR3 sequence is CASSLAVGYGYTF. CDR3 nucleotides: TGTGCCAGCAGTTTAGCGGTAGGCTATGGCTACACCTTC.

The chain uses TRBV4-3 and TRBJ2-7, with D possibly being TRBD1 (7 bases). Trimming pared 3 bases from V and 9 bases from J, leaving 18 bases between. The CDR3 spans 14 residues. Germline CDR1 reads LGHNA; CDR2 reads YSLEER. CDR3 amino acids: CASSQRTGGGGQYF. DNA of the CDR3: TGCGCCAGCAGCCAGAGGACAGGAGGAGGGGGGCAGTACTTC.

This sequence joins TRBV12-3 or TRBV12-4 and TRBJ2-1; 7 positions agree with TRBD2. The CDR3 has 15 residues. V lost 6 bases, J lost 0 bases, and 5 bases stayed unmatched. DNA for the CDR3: TGTGCCAGCAGGATCGGGGGGACCTCCTACAATGAGCAGTTCTTC. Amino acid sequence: CASRIGGTSYNEQFF.

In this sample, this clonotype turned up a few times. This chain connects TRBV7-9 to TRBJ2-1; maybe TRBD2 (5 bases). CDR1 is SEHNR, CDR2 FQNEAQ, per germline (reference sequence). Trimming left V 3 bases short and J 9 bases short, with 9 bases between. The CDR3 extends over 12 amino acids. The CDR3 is CASSFLGSEQFF. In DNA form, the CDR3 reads TGTGCCAGCAGCTTTTTGGGGAGTGAGCAGTTCTTC. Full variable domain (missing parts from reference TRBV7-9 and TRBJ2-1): DTGVSQNPRHKITKRGQNVTFRCDPISEHNRLYWYRQTLGQGPEFLTYFQNEAQLEKSRLLSDRFSAERPKGSFSTLEIQRTEQGDSAMYLCASSFLGSEQFFGPGTRLTVL.

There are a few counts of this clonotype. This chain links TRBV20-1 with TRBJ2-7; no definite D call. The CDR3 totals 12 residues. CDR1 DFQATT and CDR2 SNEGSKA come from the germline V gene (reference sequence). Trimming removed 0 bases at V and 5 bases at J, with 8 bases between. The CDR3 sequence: CSARDLMDEQYF. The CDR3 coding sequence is TGCAGTGCTAGAGATCTCATGGACGAGCAGTACTTC.

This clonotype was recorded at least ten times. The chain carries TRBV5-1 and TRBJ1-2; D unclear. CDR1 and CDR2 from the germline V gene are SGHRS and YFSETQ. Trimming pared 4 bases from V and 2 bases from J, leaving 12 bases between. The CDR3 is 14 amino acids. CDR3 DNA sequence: TGCGCCAGCAGCCCAGGAGATACCAACTATGGCTACACCTTC. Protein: CASSPGDTNYGYTF.

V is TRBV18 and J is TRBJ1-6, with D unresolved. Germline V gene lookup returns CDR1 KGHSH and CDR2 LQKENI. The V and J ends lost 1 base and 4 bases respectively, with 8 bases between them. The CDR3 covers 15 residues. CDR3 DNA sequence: TGTGCCAGCTCACCACAACCTAGGTATAATTCACCCCTCCACTTT. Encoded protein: CASSPQPRYNSPLHF.

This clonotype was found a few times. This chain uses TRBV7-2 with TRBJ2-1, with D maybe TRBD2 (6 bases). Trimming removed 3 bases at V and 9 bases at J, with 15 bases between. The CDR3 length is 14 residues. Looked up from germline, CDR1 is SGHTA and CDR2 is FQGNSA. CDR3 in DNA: TGTGCCAGCAGCTTCAACCACCCGCGGGGTGAGCAGTTCTTC. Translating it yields CASSFNHPRGEQFF.

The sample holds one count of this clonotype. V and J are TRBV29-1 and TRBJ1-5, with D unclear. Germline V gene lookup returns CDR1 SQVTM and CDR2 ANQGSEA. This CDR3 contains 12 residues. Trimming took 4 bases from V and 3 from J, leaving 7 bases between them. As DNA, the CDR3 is TGCAGCGTTGTCGGATTCAATCAGCCCCAGCATTTT. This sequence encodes CSVVGFNQPQHF.

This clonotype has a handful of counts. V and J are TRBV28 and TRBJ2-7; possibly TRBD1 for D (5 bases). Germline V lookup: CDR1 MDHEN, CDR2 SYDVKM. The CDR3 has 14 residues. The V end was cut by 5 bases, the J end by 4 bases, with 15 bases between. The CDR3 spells CASSGQGGSYEQYF. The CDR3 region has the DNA TGTGCCAGCAGTGGCCAGGGTGGCTCGTACGAGCAGTACTTC.

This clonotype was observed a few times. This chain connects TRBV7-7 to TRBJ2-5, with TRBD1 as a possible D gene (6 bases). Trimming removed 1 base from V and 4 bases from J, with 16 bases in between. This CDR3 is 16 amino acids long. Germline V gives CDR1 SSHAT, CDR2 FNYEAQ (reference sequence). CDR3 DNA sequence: TGTGCCAGCAGCTTAGGTACAGGGTTCGGAGGAGAGACCCAGTACTTC. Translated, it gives CASSLGTGFGGETQYF.

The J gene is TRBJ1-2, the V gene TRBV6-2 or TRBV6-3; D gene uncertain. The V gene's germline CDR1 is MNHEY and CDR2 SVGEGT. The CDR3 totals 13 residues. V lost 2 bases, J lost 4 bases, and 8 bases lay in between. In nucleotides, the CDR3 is TGTGCCAGCAGTTACAAGACGGTCTATGGCTACACCTTC. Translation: CASSYKTVYGYTF.

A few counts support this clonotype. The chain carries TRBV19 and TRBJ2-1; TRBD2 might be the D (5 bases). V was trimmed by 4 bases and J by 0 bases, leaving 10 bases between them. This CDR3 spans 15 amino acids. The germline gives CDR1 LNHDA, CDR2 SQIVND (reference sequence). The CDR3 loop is CASSTALDSYNEQFF. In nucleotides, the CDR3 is TGTGCCAGTAGTACGGCACTAGACTCCTACAATGAGCAGTTCTTC.